One TCR beta chain is described in this entry. Antigen: not known. Some clones are missing from TCRdb's copy, which holds only in-frame ones; the method was immunoSEQ multiplex PCR. The sample includes around 52,000 clones, approximately 84% of them seen just once. The sample is drawn from a study of PD-1 blockade in mismatch repair-deficient tumors. Findings and caveats of the study: After pembrolizumab, tumor-resident clones rose rapidly, then generally contracted before radiologic responses.

Between the trimmed V and J ends, which lost 5 bases and 3 bases, there was a span of 14 bases. The germline V gene encodes CDR1 MNHNY and CDR2 SVGAGI (reference sequence). This CDR3 comprises 14 residues. The sequence was obtained from an adult with mismatch repair-deficient cancer. J is TRBJ2-7 and V is TRBV6-6, with D possibly matching TRBD2 (7 bases). This specimen was peripheral blood, taken about 20 weeks after starting pembrolizumab. As DNA, the CDR3 is TGTGCCAGCAGTACGTACGGGGGGCACTACGAGCAGTACTTC. This sequence encodes CASSTYGGHYEQYF.